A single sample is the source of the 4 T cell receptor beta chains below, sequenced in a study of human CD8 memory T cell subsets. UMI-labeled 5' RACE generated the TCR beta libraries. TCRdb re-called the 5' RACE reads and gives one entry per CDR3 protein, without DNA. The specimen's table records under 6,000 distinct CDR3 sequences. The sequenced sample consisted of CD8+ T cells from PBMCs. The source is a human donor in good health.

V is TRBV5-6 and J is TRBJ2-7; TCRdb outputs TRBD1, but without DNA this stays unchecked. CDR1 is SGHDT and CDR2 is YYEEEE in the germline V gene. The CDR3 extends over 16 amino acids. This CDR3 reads CASSFLGTGYSYEQYF.

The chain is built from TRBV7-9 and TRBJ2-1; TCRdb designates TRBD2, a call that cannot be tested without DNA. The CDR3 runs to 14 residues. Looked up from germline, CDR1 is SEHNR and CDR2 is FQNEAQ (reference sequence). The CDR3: CASSFGEGRNEQFF.

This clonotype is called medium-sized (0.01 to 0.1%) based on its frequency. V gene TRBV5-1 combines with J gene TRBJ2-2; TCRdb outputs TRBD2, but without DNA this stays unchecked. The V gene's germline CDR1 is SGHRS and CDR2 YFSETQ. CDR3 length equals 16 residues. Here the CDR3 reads CASSFSSGGQTGELFF.

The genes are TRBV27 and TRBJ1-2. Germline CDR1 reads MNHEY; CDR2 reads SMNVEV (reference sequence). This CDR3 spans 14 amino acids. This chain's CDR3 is CASSLRFDTDGYTF.